This T cell receptor (beta chain) was identified in a study of identical twins. A word on this clonotype: Its antigen is not known.

The cDNA had a unique molecular identifier and a template-switch universal primer site. One entry per CDR3 protein results from TCRdb running MiXCR on the 5' RACE reads. The sample has roughly 700,000 distinct CDR3 sequences, 8.6% seen once; the top ten hold 0.85% to 1%. Study observations and caveats: Cord blood's abundant beta clonotypes had fewer insertions, unlike memory repertoires.

The CDR3 spans 17 residues. V lost 2 bases, J lost 2 bases, and 16 bases lay in between. The germline gives CDR1 KGHDR, CDR2 SFDVKD. The same sample was also studied in work on yellow fever vaccine responses in identical twins.

Material for sequencing was PBMCs. This sequence originates from a woman aged 18-29 years in good health. The J gene is TRBJ2-3, the V gene TRBV24-1, with D unresolved. The CDR3 DNA follows: TGTGCCACCAGTGATTCCTCCGTGGCCTACCCCACAGATACGCAGTATTTT. Translation: CATSDSSVAYPTDTQYF.